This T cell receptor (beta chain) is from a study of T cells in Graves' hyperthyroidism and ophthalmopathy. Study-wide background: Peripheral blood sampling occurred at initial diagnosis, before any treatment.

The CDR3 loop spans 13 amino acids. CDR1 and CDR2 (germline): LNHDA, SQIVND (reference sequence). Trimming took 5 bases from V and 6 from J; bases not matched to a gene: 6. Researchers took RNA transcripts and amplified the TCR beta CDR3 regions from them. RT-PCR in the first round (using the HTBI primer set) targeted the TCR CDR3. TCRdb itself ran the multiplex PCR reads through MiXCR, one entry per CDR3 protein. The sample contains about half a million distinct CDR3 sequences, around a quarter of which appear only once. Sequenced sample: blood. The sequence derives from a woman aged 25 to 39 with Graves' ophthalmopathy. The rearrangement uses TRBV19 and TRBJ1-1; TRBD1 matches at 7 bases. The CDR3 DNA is TGTGCCAGTAGTCCGGGACAGCCCTCTGAAGCTTTCTTT. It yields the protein CASSPGQPSEAFF.